Following are 8 T cell receptor beta chains from one sample sequenced in a study of monozygotic twins with inflammatory bowel disease. TCRdb reprocessed the 5' RACE reads and reports one entry per CDR3 protein, with no DNA. In all, the sample yields 420,000 or so distinct CDR3 sequences. The sample consisted of blood. The receptors derive from a human donor with ulcerative colitis or Crohn's disease, or a healthy co-twin of an affected twin (not recorded which).

The CDR3 loop reads CASSDSQGYTAELFF. V is TRBV10-1 and J is TRBJ2-2. The CDR3 has 15 residues. Germline V gene data show CDR1 as WNHNN and CDR2 as SYGVQD (reference sequence).

The rearrangement uses TRBV20-1 and TRBJ2-7; the D call of TRBD1 rests on TCRdb alone, since no DNA is present to check it. The CDR3 is 13 amino acids. Germline V gene data show CDR1 as DFQATT and CDR2 as SNEGSKA (reference sequence). This chain's CDR3 is CSAKGGQSYEQYF.

CDR3 in amino acids: CASLGTFGQFF. The rearrangement uses TRBV10-1 and TRBJ2-1; the D call of TRBD1 rests on TCRdb alone, since no DNA is present to check it. Germline V gene data show CDR1 as WNHNN and CDR2 as SYGVQD (reference sequence). The CDR3 loop spans 11 amino acids.

V is TRBV10-3 and J is TRBJ2-7. This CDR3 region has 13 residues. Germline-derived CDR1 and CDR2 are ENHRY and SYGVKD. The CDR3 here is CAISESTGYEQYF.

V gene TRBV20-1 combines with J gene TRBJ1-2. The CDR3 extends over 14 amino acids. Germline CDR1 is DFQATT and CDR2 is SNEGSKA (reference sequence). The CDR3 reads CSARATGITMRYTF.

This rearrangement joins TRBV18 to TRBJ1-2. There are 13 residues in the CDR3. Germline CDR1 reads KGHSH; CDR2 reads LQKENI. The CDR3 spells CASSPPGKTGYTF.

The chain combines TRBV2 with TRBJ2-1. Germline loops: CDR1 SNHLY, CDR2 FYNNEI. CDR3 length equals 16 residues. CDR3 sequence: CASRGLKRESYNEQFF.

The gene calls are TRBV6-2 or TRBV6-3 and TRBJ1-5. The germline V gene has CDR1 MNHEY and CDR2 SVGEGT. This CDR3 comprises 16 residues. Here the CDR3 reads CASSYSRLYSNQPQHF.